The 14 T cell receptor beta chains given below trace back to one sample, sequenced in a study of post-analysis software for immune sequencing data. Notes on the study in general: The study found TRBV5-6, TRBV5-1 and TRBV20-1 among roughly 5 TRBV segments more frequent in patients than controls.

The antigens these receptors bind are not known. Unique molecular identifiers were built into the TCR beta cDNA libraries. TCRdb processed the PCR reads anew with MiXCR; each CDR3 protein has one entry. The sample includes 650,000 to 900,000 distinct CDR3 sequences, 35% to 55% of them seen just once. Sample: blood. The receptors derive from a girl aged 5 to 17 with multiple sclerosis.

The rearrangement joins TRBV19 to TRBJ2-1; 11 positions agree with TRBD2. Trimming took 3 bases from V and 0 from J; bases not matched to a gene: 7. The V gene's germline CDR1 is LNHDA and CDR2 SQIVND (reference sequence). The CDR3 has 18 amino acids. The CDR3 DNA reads TGTGCCAGTAGTATCGGTCTAGCGGGAGGAGGCTCCTACAATGAGCAGTTCTTC. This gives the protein CASSIGLAGGGSYNEQFF.

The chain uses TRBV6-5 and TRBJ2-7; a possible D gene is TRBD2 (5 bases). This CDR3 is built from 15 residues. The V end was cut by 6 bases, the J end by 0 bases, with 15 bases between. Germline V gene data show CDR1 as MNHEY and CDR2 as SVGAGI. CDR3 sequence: CASRPRAGLSYEQYF. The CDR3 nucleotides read TGTGCCAGCAGACCCCGGGCGGGTCTCTCCTACGAGCAGTACTTC.

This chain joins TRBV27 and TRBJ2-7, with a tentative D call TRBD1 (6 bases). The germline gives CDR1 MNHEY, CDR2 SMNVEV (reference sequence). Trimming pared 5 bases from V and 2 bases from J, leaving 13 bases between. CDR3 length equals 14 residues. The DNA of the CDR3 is TGTGCCAGCAGTCCAACAGGGAACACCTACGAGCAGTACTTC. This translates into CASSPTGNTYEQYF.

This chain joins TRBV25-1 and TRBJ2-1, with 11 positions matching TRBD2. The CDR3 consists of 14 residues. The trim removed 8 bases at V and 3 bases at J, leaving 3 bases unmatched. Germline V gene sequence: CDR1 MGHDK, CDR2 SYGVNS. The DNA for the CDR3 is TGTGCCAGCTCGACTAGCGGGATCTACAATGAGCAGTTCTTC. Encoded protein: CASSTSGIYNEQFF.

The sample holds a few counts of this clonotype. CDR3 nucleotide sequence: TGTGCCAGCAGCATACCCGACCCCTACGAGCAGTACTTC. Translated: CASSIPDPYEQYF. The V and J genes are TRBV28 and TRBJ2-7; D remains unclear. The CDR3 runs 13 residues. V was cut by 6 bases and J by 2 bases, with 11 bases left in between. Germline CDR1 reads MDHEN; CDR2 reads SYDVKM.

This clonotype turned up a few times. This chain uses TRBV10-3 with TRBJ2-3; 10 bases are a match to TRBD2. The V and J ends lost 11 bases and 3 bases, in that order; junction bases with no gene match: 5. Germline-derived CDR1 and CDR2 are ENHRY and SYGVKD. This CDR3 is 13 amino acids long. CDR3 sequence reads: CAASSGRTDTQYF. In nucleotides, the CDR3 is TGTGCCGCCTCTAGCGGGAGAACAGATACGCAGTATTTT.

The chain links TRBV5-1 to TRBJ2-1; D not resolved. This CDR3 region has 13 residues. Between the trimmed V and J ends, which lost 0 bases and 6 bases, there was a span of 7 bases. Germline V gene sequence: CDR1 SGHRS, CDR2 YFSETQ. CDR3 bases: TGCGCCAGCAGCTTGGACATCGGCAATGAGCAGTTCTTC. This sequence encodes CASSLDIGNEQFF.

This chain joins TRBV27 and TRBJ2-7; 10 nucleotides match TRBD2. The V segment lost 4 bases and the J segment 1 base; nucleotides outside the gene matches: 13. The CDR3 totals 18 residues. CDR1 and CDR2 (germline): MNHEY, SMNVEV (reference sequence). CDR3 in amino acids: CASSYRQGIAGGSYEQYF. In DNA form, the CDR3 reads TGTGCCAGCAGTTATCGACAGGGGATAGCGGGAGGATCCTACGAGCAGTACTTC.

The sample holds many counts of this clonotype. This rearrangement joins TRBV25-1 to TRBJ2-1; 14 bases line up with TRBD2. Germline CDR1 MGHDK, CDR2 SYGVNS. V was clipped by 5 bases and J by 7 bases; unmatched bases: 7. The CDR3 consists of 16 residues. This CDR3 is CASSTGLAGGWNEQFF. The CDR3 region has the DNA TGTGCCAGCAGTACCGGACTAGCGGGAGGTTGGAATGAGCAGTTCTTC. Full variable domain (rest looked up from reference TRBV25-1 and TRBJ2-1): EADIYQTPRYLVIGTGKKITLECSQTMGHDKMYWYQQDPGMELHLIHYSYGVNSTEKGDLSSESTVSRIRTEHFPLTLESARPSHTSQYLCASSTGLAGGWNEQFFGPGTRLTVL.

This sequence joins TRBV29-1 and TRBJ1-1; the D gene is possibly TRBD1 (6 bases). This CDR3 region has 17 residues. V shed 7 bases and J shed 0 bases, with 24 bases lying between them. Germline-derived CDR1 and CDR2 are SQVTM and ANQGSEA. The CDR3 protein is CSDKGGEPLFMNTEAFF. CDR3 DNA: TGCAGCGACAAGGGGGGGGAACCCCTGTTCATGAACACTGAAGCTTTCTTT.

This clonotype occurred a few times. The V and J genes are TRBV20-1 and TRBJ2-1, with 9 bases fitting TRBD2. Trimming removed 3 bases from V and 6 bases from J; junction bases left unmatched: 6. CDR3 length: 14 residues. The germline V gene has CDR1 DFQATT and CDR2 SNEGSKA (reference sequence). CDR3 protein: CSARLRAGGNEQFF. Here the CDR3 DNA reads TGCAGTGCTAGGCTTCGAGCGGGAGGCAATGAGCAGTTCTTC.

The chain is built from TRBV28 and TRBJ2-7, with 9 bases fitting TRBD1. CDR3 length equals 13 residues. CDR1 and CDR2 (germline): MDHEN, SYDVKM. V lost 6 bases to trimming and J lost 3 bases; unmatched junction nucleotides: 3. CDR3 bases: TGTGCCAGCAGGGGACAGGGCTACTACGAGCAGTACTTC. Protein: CASRGQGYYEQYF.

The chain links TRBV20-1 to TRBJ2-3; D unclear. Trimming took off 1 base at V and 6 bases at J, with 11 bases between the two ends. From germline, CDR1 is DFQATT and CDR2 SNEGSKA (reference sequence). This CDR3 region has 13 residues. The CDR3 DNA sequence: TGCAGTGCTAGAGTTCCAGTGTTTGATACGCAGTATTTT. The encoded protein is CSARVPVFDTQYF.

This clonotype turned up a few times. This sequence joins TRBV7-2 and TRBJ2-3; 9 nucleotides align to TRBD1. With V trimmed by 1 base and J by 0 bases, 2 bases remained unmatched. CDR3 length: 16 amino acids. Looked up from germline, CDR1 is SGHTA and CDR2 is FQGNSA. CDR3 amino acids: CASSLDGTGSTDTQYF. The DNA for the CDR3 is TGTGCCAGCAGCTTAGACGGGACAGGGAGCACAGATACGCAGTATTTT.